A selection of T cell receptor beta chains follows, all from one sample in a study of response to subunit inactivated influenza vaccine. TCRdb analysed the RT-PCR reads with MiXCR anew, one entry per CDR3 protein. The data hold about 500,000 distinct CDR3 sequences, with approximately 15% observed a single time. Material: CD4+ T cells sorted from PBMCs, obtained about 24 months after vaccination. These receptors all come from a man aged 50 to 69 who received an inactivated influenza vaccine. CDR3s include the opening cysteine and the closing phenylalanine or tryptophan. The D gene is left open where the match is weak. Clone size is not always given. Where it is, it says once, few, many or a class for expanded clones.

>.|TRBD2|TRBV5-1|TRBJ2-1
TGCGCCAGCAGGGCACTAGCGGGAGCCGACAATGAGCAGTTCTTC
CASRALAGADNEQFF
>.|TRBD2|TRBV5-6|TRBJ2-5
TGTGCCAGCAGCTTGGTAGCGGGGGGGAAGCTGGAGACCCAGTACTTC
CASSLVAGGKLETQYF
>few|TRBD1|TRBV12-3/TRBV12-4|TRBJ1-5
TGTGCCAGCAGACGACAGGGTGATCAGCCCCAGCATTTT
CASRRQGDQPQHF
>few|TRBD1|TRBV3-1|TRBJ2-2
TGTGCCAGCAGCCAAGGAGGGACAGCGAACACCGGGGAGCTGTTTTTT
CASSQGGTANTGELFF
>many|.|TRBV5-1|TRBJ1-1
TGCGCCAGCAGCTTGCGGCACCCCATGAACACTGAAGCTTTCTTT
CASSLRHPMNTEAFF
>.|.|TRBV20-1|TRBJ1-4
TGCAGTGCCGGGCTCCGGGGGGCACTTAATGAAAAACTGTTTTTT
CSAGLRGALNEKLFF
>.|.|TRBV4-1|TRBJ2-6
TGCGCCAGCAGCCAAGTATACTCTGGGGCCAACGTCCTGACTTTC
CASSQVYSGANVLTF
>few|.|TRBV4-2|TRBJ1-4
TGTGCCAGCAGCCTGGACAGTCCTCGGGGTGAAAAACTGTTTTTT
CASSLDSPRGEKLFF
>.|.|TRBV12-3/TRBV12-4|TRBJ2-1
TGTGCCAGCAGTTTTACAGACAACAAGGAGCAGTTCTTC
CASSFTDNKEQFF
>few|TRBD1|TRBV9|TRBJ1-2
TGTGCCAGCAGCGTAGGACTAATAGGGGACAGGGTATCTGCTAACTATGGCTACACCTTC
CASSVGLIGDRVSANYGYTF
>few|.|TRBV3-1|TRBJ2-2
TGTGCCAGCAGCCAAGTGGAGGCTAGTTACCGGGAGCTGTTTTTT
CASSQVEASYRELFF
>.|TRBD1|TRBV6-2/TRBV6-3|TRBJ2-2
TGTGCCAGCAGTTACCCTGGGACAGGGTCGGGCACCGGGGAGCTGTTTTTT
CASSYPGTGSGTGELFF
>few|.|TRBV15|TRBJ2-4
TGTGCCACCAGCAGAGATAGGCAGCTGCTAGCCAAAAACATTCAGTACTTC
CATSRDRQLLAKNIQYF
>.|.|TRBV6-5|TRBJ1-1
TGTGCCAGCAGTTACTCTGGGAGATTAAACACTGAAGCTTTCTTT
CASSYSGRLNTEAFF
>many|TRBD1|TRBV6-1|TRBJ2-5
TGTGCCAGCAGTGAAGGGACAGGGATGCGAGAGACCCAGTACTTC
CASSEGTGMRETQYF
>few|.|TRBV4-3|TRBJ1-1
TGCGCCAGCAGCCAGGGACTTTCTAACACTGAAGCTTTCTTT
CASSQGLSNTEAFF
>few|.|TRBV2|TRBJ2-7
TGTGCCAGCAACCTGGCCGGCTACGAGCAGTACTTC
CASNLAGYEQYF
>few|TRBD1|TRBV29-1|TRBJ2-7
TGCAGCGTCGTCAGACAGGGGCCCAAGGATCTATGGGACTACGAGCAGTACTTC
CSVVRQGPKDLWDYEQYF
>.|.|TRBV4-3|TRBJ1-2
TGCGCCAGCAGCCAAGATACTCCTGGTGGGGGCGCCAACTATGGCTACACCTTC
CASSQDTPGGGANYGYTF
>.|.|TRBV6-2/TRBV6-3|TRBJ1-1
TGTGCCTCCTCCCCGGGGGCCCCTGAAGCTTTCTTT
CASSPGAPEAFF
>many|.|TRBV4-2|TRBJ1-4
TGTGCCAGCAGCCGGGGACGGGCTGAAGGTGAAAAACTGTTTTTT
CASSRGRAEGEKLFF
>.|.|TRBV10-3|TRBJ1-4
TGTGCCATCAGTTCAGATCCGTCCTATGAAAAACTGTTTTTT
CAISSDPSYEKLFF
>few|TRBD1|TRBV5-1|TRBJ2-6
TGCGCCAGCAGAGCCTGGGGACAGGGGGCCTCTGGGGCCAACGTCCTGACTTTC
CASRAWGQGASGANVLTF
>.|.|TRBV20-1|TRBJ1-5
TGCAGTGCTAGTCGGCAGCTCAATCAGCCCCAGCATTTT
CSASRQLNQPQHF
>.|.|TRBV12-3/TRBV12-4|TRBJ1-2
TGTGCCAGCAGCGTGGGGGGCAGTAACTATGGCTACACCTTC
CASSVGGSNYGYTF
>many|.|TRBV5-1|TRBJ2-2
TGCGCCAGCAGCTTCGTCAGCTCGGAGACCGGGGAGCTGTTTTTT
CASSFVSSETGELFF
>.|TRBD1|TRBV30|TRBJ1-1
TGTGCCTGGAGTGTTCCAGGGGGAAAAACTGAAGCTTTCTTT
CAWSVPGGKTEAFF
>.|.|TRBV9|TRBJ1-1
TGTGCCAGCAGCGTAGCTACAGGGATGAACACTGAAGCTTTCTTT
CASSVATGMNTEAFF
>.|.|TRBV5-1|TRBJ2-2
TGCGCCAGCAGCTTGGGACCACCCCCGCCCGGGGAGCTGTTTTTT
CASSLGPPPPGELFF
>many|TRBD1|TRBV5-1|TRBJ2-2
TGCGCCAGCAGCATCCAACCGGGACAGGGGTCCCCCGGGGAGCTGTTTTTT
CASSIQPGQGSPGELFF
>many|TRBD1|TRBV29-1|TRBJ2-1
TGCAGCGGGTGGGACAGCTACAATGAGCAGTTCTTC
CSGWDSYNEQFF